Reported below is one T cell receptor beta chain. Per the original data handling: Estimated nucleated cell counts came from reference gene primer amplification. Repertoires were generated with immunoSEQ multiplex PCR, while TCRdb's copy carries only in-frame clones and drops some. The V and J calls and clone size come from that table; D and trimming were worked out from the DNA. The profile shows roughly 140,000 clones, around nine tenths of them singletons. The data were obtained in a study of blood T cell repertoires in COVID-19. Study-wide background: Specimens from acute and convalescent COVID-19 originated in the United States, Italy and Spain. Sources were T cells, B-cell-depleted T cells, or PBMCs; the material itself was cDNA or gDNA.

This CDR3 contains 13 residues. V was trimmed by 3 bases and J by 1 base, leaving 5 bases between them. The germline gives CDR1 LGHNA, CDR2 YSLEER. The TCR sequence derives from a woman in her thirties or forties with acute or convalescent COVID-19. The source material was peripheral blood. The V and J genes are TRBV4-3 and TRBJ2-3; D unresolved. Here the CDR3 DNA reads TGCGCCAGCAGCCACCCCGGCACAGATACGCAGTATTTT. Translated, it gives CASSHPGTDTQYF.